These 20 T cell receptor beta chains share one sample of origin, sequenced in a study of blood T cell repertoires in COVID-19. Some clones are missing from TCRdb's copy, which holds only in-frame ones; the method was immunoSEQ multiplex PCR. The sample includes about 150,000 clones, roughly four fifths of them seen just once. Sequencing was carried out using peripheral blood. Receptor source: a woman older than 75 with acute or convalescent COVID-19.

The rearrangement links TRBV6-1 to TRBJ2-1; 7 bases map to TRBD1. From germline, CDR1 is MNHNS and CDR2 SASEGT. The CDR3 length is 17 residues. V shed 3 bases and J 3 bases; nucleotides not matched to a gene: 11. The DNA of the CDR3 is TGTGCCAGCAGTGACCTAAAACAGGGGATGGGCTACAATGAGCAGTTCTTC. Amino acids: CASSDLKQGMGYNEQFF.

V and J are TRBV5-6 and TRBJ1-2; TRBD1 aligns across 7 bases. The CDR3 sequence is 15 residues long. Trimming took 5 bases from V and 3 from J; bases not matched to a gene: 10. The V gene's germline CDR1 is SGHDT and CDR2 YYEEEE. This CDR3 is CASRTTGEYDYGYTF. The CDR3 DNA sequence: TGTGCCAGCAGGACAACAGGGGAGTACGACTATGGCTACACCTTC.

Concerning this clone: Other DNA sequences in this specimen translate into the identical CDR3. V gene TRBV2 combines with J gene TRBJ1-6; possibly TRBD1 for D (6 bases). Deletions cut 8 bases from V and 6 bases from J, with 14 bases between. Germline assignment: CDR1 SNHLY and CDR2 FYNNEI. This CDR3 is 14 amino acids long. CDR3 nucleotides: TGTGCCAGCTCTGTTGACAGGAGTAATTCACCCCTCCACTTT. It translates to CASSVDRSNSPLHF.

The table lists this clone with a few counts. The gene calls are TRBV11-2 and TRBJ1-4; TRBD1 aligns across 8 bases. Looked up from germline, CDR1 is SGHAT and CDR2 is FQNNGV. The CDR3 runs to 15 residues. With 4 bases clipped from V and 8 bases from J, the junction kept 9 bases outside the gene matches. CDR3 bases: TGTGCCAGCAGCTCTCAGACAGGGGAGAGGGAAAAACTGTTTTTT. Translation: CASSSQTGEREKLFF.

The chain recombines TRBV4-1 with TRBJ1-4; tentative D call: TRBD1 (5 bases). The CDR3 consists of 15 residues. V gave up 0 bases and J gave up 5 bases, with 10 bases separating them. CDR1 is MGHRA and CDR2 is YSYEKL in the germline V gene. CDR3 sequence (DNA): TGCGCCAGCAGCCAAGATGGGGCGACAAATGAAAAACTGTTTTTT. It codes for CASSQDGATNEKLFF.

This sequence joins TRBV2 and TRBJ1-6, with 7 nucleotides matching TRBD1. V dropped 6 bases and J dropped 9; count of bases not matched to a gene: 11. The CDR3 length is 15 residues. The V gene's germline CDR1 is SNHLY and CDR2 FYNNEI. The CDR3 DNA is TGTGCCAGCAGGGGAACCCAGGGGGTTATTTCACCCCTCCACTTT. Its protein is CASRGTQGVISPLHF.

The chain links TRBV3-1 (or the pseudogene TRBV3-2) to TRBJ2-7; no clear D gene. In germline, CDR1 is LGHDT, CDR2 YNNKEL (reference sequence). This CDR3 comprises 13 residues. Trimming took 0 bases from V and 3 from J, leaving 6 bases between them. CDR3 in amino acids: CASSQDRYYEQYF. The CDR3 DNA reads TGTGCCAGCAGCCAAGACAGGTACTACGAGCAGTACTTC.

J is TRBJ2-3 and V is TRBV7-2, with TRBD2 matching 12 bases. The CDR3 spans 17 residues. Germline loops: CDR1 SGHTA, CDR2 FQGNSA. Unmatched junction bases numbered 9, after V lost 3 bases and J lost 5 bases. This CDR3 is CASSFSSSGGAKDTQYF. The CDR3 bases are TGTGCCAGCAGCTTCTCGTCTAGCGGGGGGGCGAAAGATACGCAGTATTTT.

CDR3 sequence: CASSWAGNNEQFF. The CDR3 nucleotides are TGTGCCAGCAGTTGGGCGGGTAACAATGAGCAGTTCTTC. This rearrangement joins TRBV2 to TRBJ2-1; possibly TRBD2 for D (5 bases). This CDR3 has 13 residues. V lost 5 bases, J lost 5 bases, and 10 bases lay in between. Looked up from germline, CDR1 is SNHLY and CDR2 is FYNNEI.

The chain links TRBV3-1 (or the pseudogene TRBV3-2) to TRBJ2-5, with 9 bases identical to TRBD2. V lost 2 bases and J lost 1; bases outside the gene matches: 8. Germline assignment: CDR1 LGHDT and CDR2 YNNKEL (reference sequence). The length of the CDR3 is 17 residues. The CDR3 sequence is CASSQWQAGGRQETQYF. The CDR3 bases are TGTGCCAGCAGCCAATGGCAAGCGGGAGGCCGCCAAGAGACCCAGTACTTC.

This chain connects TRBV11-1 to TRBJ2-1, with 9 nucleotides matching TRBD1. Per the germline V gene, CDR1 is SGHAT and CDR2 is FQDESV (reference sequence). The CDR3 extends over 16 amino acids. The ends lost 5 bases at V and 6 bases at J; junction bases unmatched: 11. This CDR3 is CASSQSRDRVFNEQFF. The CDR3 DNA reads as TGTGCCAGCAGCCAATCTCGGGACAGGGTATTCAATGAGCAGTTCTTC.

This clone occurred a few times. CDR3 nucleotide sequence: TGTGCCAGTAGTAACCTACAGGGACCCTCTGGAAACACCATATATTTT. Amino acid sequence: CASSNLQGPSGNTIYF. The chain recombines TRBV19 with TRBJ1-3; D is perhaps TRBD1 (6 bases). The germline V and J ends were trimmed by 4 bases and 0 bases, with 13 bases remaining between them. Germline V gene lookup returns CDR1 LNHDA and CDR2 SQIVND (reference sequence). The CDR3 has 16 residues.

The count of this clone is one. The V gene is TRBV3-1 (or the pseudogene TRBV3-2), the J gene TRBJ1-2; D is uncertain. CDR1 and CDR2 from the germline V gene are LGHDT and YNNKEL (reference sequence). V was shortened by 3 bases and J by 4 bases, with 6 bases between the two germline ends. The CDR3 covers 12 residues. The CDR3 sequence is CASSHGSYGYTF. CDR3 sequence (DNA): TGTGCCAGCAGCCATGGGAGCTATGGCTACACCTTC.

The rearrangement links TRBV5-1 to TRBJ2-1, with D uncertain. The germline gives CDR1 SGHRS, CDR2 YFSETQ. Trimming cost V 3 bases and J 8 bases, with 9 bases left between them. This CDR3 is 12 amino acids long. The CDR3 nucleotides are TGCGCCAGCAGCTCAAACCAGGATGAGCAGTTCTTC. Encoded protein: CASSSNQDEQFF.

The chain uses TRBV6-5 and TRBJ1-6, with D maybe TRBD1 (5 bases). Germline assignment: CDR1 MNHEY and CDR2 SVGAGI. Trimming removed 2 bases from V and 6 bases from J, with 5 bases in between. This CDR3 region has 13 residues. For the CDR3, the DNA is TGTGCCAGCAGTTACAGGGGTAATTCACCCCTCCACTTT. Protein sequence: CASSYRGNSPLHF.

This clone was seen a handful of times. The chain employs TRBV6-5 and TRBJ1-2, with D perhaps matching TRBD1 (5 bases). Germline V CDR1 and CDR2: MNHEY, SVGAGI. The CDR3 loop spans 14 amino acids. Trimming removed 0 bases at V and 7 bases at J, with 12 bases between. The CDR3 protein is CASSYSKTVGGYTF. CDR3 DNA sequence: TGTGCCAGCAGTTACTCGAAGACAGTCGGTGGCTACACCTTC.

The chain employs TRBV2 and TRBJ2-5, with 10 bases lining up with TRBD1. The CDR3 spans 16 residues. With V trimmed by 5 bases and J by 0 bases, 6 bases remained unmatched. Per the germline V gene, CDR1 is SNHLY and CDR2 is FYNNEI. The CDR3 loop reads CASSPGQGWYQETQYF. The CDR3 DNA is TGTGCCAGCAGTCCGGGACAGGGGTGGTACCAAGAGACCCAGTACTTC. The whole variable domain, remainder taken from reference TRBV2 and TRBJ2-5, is EPEVTQTPSHQVTQMGQEVILRCVPISNHLYFYWYRQILGQKVEFLVSFYNNEISEKSEIFDDQFSVERPDGSNFTLKIRSTKLEDSAMYFCASSPGQGWYQETQYFGPGTRLLVL.

CDR3 sequence (DNA): TGTGCCAGCAGCCAAGGGGCCTCTTCCTACGAGCAGTACTTC. Translation gives CASSQGASSYEQYF. This chain joins TRBV3-1 (or the pseudogene TRBV3-2) and TRBJ2-7; D call uncertain. The CDR3 runs 14 residues. The germline gives CDR1 LGHDT, CDR2 YNNKEL (reference sequence). V was pared by 1 base and J by 1 base, with 8 bases between.

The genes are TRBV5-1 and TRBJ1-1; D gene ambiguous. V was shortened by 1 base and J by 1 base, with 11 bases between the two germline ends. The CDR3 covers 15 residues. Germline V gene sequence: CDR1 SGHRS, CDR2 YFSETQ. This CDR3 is CASSLLPRENTEAFF. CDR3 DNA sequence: TGCGCCAGCAGCTTGTTGCCCCGGGAGAACACTGAAGCTTTCTTT.

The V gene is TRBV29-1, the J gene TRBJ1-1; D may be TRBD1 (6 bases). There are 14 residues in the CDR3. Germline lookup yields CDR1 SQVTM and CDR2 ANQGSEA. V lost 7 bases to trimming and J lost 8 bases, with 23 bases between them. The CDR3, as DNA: TGCAGCGGCGGGGGGGCCAGGGGAGAAGCCGAAGCTTTCTTT. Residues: CSGGGARGEAEAFF.